The rows below give T cell receptor beta chains drawn from one sample of a study of persistence of HIV-infected CD4 T cells. These receptors have no identified antigens. TCRdb keeps only in-frame clones here, not all; method: immunoSEQ multiplex PCR. The table records 15,000 to 20,000 clones, almost 65% of them present only once. Specimen: CD4+ T cells sorted from PBMCs after 18-hour stimulation, collected from a patient who received antiretroviral therapy. The receptor set was obtained from an adult woman with HIV who was CMV-seropositive. Both conserved end residues are part of each CDR3. Fields, in order: clone size, D gene, V gene, J gene, CDR3 DNA, CDR3 protein. A D gene is named only where the DNA matches it firmly. Size is omitted from some rows. Given values are once, few, many or a class for expanded clones.

NA	NA	TRBV7-9	TRBJ2-7	TGTGCCAGCAGCCGGGGCGGCCTCTCCTACGAGCAGTACTTC	CASSRGGLSYEQYF
NA	NA	TRBV6-5	TRBJ2-5	TGTGCCAGCAACTACAGGAGTAACCAAGAGACCCAGTACTTC	CASNYRSNQETQYF
once	NA	TRBV3-1/TRBV3-2	TRBJ1-6	TGTGCCAGCAGCCAAGAAGCCCGGGGCCATAATTCACCCCTCCACTTT	CASSQEARGHNSPLHF
NA	TRBD1	TRBV7-2	TRBJ1-6	TGTGCCAGCAGCCCCAGGACAGGGGGGACACCCCTCCACTTT	CASSPRTGGTPLHF
NA	TRBD1	TRBV30	TRBJ2-3	TGTGCCTGGAGTAGGAGGGGGACAGGGGGAGGCACAGATACGCAGTATTTT	CAWSRRGTGGGTDTQYF
NA	NA	TRBV6-1	TRBJ2-7	TGTGCCAGCAGTGAACTCGGGGGCGAGCAGTACTTC	CASSELGGEQYF
NA	NA	TRBV12-3/TRBV12-4	TRBJ2-1	TGTGCCAGCAGTTTAGACAGATCCAATGAGCAGTTCTTC	CASSLDRSNEQFF
NA	NA	TRBV5-1	TRBJ1-2	TGCGCCAGCAGCCAGGATACGGCCAATACGATCAACTATGGCTACACCTTC	CASSQDTANTINYGYTF
NA	TRBD1	TRBV12-5	TRBJ2-3	TGTGCTAGTGGTCCTGAACCAGGGGGTACGCAGTATTTT	CASGPEPGGTQYF
NA	TRBD2	TRBV24-1	TRBJ2-2	TGTGCCACCACTGGTAGCGGGGCCGGGGAGCTGTTTTTT	CATTGSGAGELFF
NA	NA	TRBV9	TRBJ1-3	TGTGCCAGCAGCGTAGACAGCGGAATCTCTGGAAACACCATATATTTT	CASSVDSGISGNTIYF
few	NA	TRBV7-2	TRBJ1-5	TGTGCCAGCAGCCTAACCTCGGGTAGCAATCAGCCCCAGCATTTT	CASSLTSGSNQPQHF
NA	NA	TRBV6-5	TRBJ2-3	TGTGCCAGCAGTTACTCTGGGACGCTTTCAGATACGCAGTATTTT	CASSYSGTLSDTQYF
few	NA	TRBV6-5	TRBJ2-2	TGTGCCAGCAGTCTCGGACCCGGGGAGCTGTTTTTT	CASSLGPGELFF
NA	TRBD2	TRBV6-5	TRBJ2-3	TGTGCCAGCAGGGCTCTAGCGGGGGGCACAGATACGCAGTATTTT	CASRALAGGTDTQYF
NA	NA	TRBV5-8	TRBJ1-4	TGTGCCAGCAGCTTGGTTTCAGAGGGCGAAAAACTGTTTTTT	CASSLVSEGEKLFF
NA	NA	TRBV19	TRBJ1-4	TGTGCCAGTAAAGTAGGGGGAAAACTGTTTTTT	CASKVGGKLFF
NA	TRBD1	TRBV7-2	TRBJ1-1	TGTGCCAGCAGCTTTTGGACAGGGACCACTGAAGCTTTCTTT	CASSFWTGTTEAFF
NA	TRBD1	TRBV15	TRBJ2-7	TGTGCCACCAGCAGATCGACAGGGCATCTCTCCTACGAGCAGTACTTC	CATSRSTGHLSYEQYF
NA	NA	TRBV6-5	TRBJ1-4	TGTGCCAGCAGTTACGGACAGCATAATGAAAAACTGTTTTTT	CASSYGQHNEKLFF